This record looks at one TCR beta chain sequence and its context. An input of about 0.45 to 1 ug of RNA was subjected to reverse transcription using random hexamers. With immunoSEQ multiplex PCR, TCR beta CDR3 was amplified across 54 Vbeta and 13 Jbeta. One entry per CDR3 protein results from TCRdb running MiXCR on the immunoSEQ multiplex PCR reads. The sample carries about 200,000 distinct CDR3 sequences, approximately 95% recorded once. This sample was included in a study of CD8 T cells in Susac syndrome. In blood CD8+ and CD4+ T cells, TCR beta underwent sequencing. CDR1 and CDR2 from the germline V gene are SGDLS and YYNGEE. The trim removed 3 bases at V and 3 bases at J, leaving 10 bases unmatched. This CDR3 region has 16 residues.

The receptor's source is a human donor with multiple sclerosis. Sequenced material: CD4+ T cells from PBMCs. The chain employs TRBV9 and TRBJ1-2; 8 bases map to TRBD1. CDR3 nucleotides: TGTGCCAGCAGCGCCACTGACAGGGGATCGTACTATGGCTACACCTTC. The encoded protein is CASSATDRGSYYGYTF. The whole variable domain, remainder taken from reference TRBV9 and TRBJ1-2, is DSGVTQTPKHLITATGQRVTLRCSPRSGDLSVYWYQQSLDQGLQFLIQYYNGEERAKGNILERFSAQQFPDLHSELNLSSLELGDSALYFCASSATDRGSYYGYTFGSGTRLTVV.